This is a list of T cell receptor beta chains from one sample in a study of T cell changes during pregnancy in multiple sclerosis. Some clones are missing from TCRdb's copy, which holds only in-frame ones; the method was immunoSEQ multiplex PCR. The data hold approximately 79,000 clones, with just over 90% observed a single time. The material was peripheral blood, obtained in the second trimester of pregnancy. All receptors derive from a female donor in good health, enrolled as a control in a pregnancy study. Both conserved end residues are part of each CDR3. A D gene is named only where the DNA matches it firmly. Clone size appears in some rows only: once, few, many, or a class for an expanded clone.

D gene	clone size	J gene	V gene	CDR3 DNA	CDR3 protein
.	.	TRBJ1-1	TRBV7-2	TGTGCCAGCAGCACCCGCGGTGGAACTGAAGCTTTCTTT	CASSTRGGTEAFF
.	.	TRBJ1-6	TRBV18	TGTGCCAGCTCACTCAGTAGGAGCTCCTATAATTCACCCCTCCACTTT	CASSLSRSSYNSPLHF
.	.	TRBJ1-1	TRBV9	TGTGCCAGCAGCGTAGCTACGGCAGGGTCTGCGAACACTGAAGCTTTCTTT	CASSVATAGSANTEAFF
TRBD1	once	TRBJ2-5	TRBV19	TGTGCCAGTAGTCCCGGGACAGGGGCCCAAGAGACCCAGTACTTC	CASSPGTGAQETQYF
.	.	TRBJ1-4	TRBV5-4	TGTGCCAGCAGCTTGGCCGGGGGGCCTCCTAATGAAAAACTGTTTTTT	CASSLAGGPPNEKLFF
.	once	TRBJ1-1	TRBV7-8	TGTGCCAGCAGCCAAAACACTGAAGCTTTCTTT	CASSQNTEAFF
.	.	TRBJ2-3	TRBV7-2	TGTGCCAGCAGCTTAGCCGGTAGCACAGATACGCAGTATTTT	CASSLAGSTDTQYF
TRBD1	.	TRBJ1-4	TRBV19	TGTGCCAGTAGGATGGGACAGGAGGGTGAAAAACTGTTTTTT	CASRMGQEGEKLFF
.	.	TRBJ1-1	TRBV5-4	TGTGCCAGCAGCTCCCCGGGAGGGTGGAACACTGAAGCTTTCTTT	CASSSPGGWNTEAFF
.	.	TRBJ2-7	TRBV6-5	TGTGCCAGCTCAACCAGGGGCGGGTACGAGCAGTACTTC	CASSTRGGYEQYF
.	.	TRBJ2-5	TRBV5-6	TGTGCCAGCAGCTTCCGACAGGTCCGGCAAGAGACCCAGTACTTC	CASSFRQVRQETQYF
.	.	TRBJ1-1	TRBV7-2	TGTGCCAGCACCATGACGGGGAACACTGAAGCTTTCTTT	CASTMTGNTEAFF
.	.	TRBJ1-1	TRBV20-1	TGCAGTGCCACATTGGGCGGGGAAGCTTTCTTT	CSATLGGEAFF
TRBD2	.	TRBJ2-1	TRBV6-5	TGTGCCAGCAAGCGGGGGGGATACAATGAGCAGTTCTTC	CASKRGGYNEQFF
.	.	TRBJ1-5	TRBV7-2	TGTGCCAGCAGCTTAATACGGACAGGCAATCAGCCCCAGCATTTT	CASSLIRTGNQPQHF
.	.	TRBJ2-7	TRBV7-9	TGTGCCAGCAGCTTAGGATTCGTCGGTAGCGACGAGCAGTACTTC	CASSLGFVGSDEQYF
.	.	TRBJ2-1	TRBV2	TGTGCCAGCAGTGAATCACAGGGCGGCTACAATGAGCAGTTCTTC	CASSESQGGYNEQFF
TRBD1	few	TRBJ1-2	TRBV10-1	TGCGCCAGCAGTGACAGGGGGAAGGGCTACACCTTC	CASSDRGKGYTF
.	once	TRBJ1-2	TRBV4-2	TGTGCCAGCAGCCCAGGGCACCCCTCAGCCTATGGCTACACCTTC	CASSPGHPSAYGYTF
TRBD1	.	TRBJ2-7	TRBV29-1	TGCAGCGTTGGTTGGACAGGGGACACCTACGAGCAGTACTTC	CSVGWTGDTYEQYF
.	.	TRBJ2-5	TRBV5-1	TGCGCCAGCAGCTTGGGGGCTTCAGAGGAGACCCAGTACTTC	CASSLGASEETQYF
.	.	TRBJ1-2	TRBV27	TGTGCCAGCAGTCGTGGGGGCGGGAACTATGGCTACACCTTC	CASSRGGGNYGYTF
.	.	TRBJ1-2	TRBV23-1	TGCGCCAGCCGGGGGAGGTATGGCTACACCTTC	CASRGRYGYTF
.	.	TRBJ1-1	TRBV7-2	TGTGCCAGCAGCTTAGTATCCTCAACGGGGGACTCGGCTTTCTTT	CASSLVSSTGDSAFF
TRBD1	few	TRBJ1-2	TRBV2	TGTGCCAGCAGTCGGTCGGACAGGGCTTCTAACTATGGCTACACCTTC	CASSRSDRASNYGYTF
.	.	TRBJ1-6	TRBV27	TGTGCCAGCCGTGGGTCGGGCAGGGTAATTAATTCACCCCTCCACTTT	CASRGSGRVINSPLHF
.	.	TRBJ1-1	TRBV28	TGTGCCAGCAGTTTACAGGGGATGAACACTGAAGCTTTCTTT	CASSLQGMNTEAFF
TRBD2	.	TRBJ2-2	TRBV7-6	TGTGCCAGCAGCCAGGGACTAGCGGGAAGCACCGGGGAGCTGTTTTTT	CASSQGLAGSTGELFF
TRBD2	.	TRBJ2-1	TRBV4-2	TGTGCCAGCAGCCAAGATCCCCTCGGACTAGCGGCTCGTTTCTTC	CASSQDPLGLAARFF
.	.	TRBJ1-1	TRBV7-8	TGTGCCAGCAGCCCCCGGAACACTGAAGCTTTCTTT	CASSPRNTEAFF
.	.	TRBJ1-6	TRBV27	TGTGCCAGCGCCCCCTTGAGTAATTCACCCCTCCACTTT	CASAPLSNSPLHF
TRBD2	.	TRBJ2-3	TRBV7-6	TGTGCCAGCAGCCCGGGACTAGTAAGAGATACGCAGTATTTT	CASSPGLVRDTQYF
TRBD1	.	TRBJ2-7	TRBV7-9	TGTGCCAGCAGCTTAGCGGTCAGGGGGTACGAGCAGTACTTC	CASSLAVRGYEQYF
.	.	TRBJ1-1	TRBV19	TGTGCCAGTAGTACCCCTCGGACTGAAGCTTTCTTT	CASSTPRTEAFF
TRBD1	.	TRBJ1-5	TRBV10-3	TGTGCCACTGGGACAGGGGGCGTGGATCAGCCCCAGCATTTT	CATGTGGVDQPQHF
.	.	TRBJ1-5	TRBV4-3	TGCGCCAGCAGCCAAGATATCAGGAGGGCCGTAAATCAGCCCCAGCATTTT	CASSQDIRRAVNQPQHF
TRBD2	.	TRBJ2-1	TRBV10-3	TGTGCCATCACCGTAGCGGGGGGGCCCTACAATGAGCAGTTCTTC	CAITVAGGPYNEQFF
TRBD1	.	TRBJ1-1	TRBV6-5	TGTGCCAGCAGTTACTCGCCGGGACAGGGGAACACTGAAGCTTTCTTT	CASSYSPGQGNTEAFF
.	.	TRBJ2-4	TRBV2	TGTGCCAGCAGGGCCCGGAGCAGCGCGGGAAACATTCAGTACTTC	CASRARSSAGNIQYF
TRBD1	.	TRBJ1-2	TRBV30	TGTGCCTGGAAGCGGGGGACAGCTAACTATGGCTACACCTTC	CAWKRGTANYGYTF
.	.	TRBJ2-7	TRBV2	TGTGCCAGCAGTGTTACGGGGAGTTCCTACGAGCAGTACTTC	CASSVTGSSYEQYF
TRBD1	once	TRBJ1-1	TRBV7-9	TGTGCCAGCAGCTTTCGGGACAGCGCTAATGAAGCTTTCTTT	CASSFRDSANEAFF
.	.	TRBJ1-3	TRBV6-6	TGTGCCAGCAGCAGTATCGACAGCTCTGGAAACACCATATATTTT	CASSSIDSSGNTIYF
TRBD1	.	TRBJ2-7	TRBV6-1	TGTGCCAGCAGTGAGAGGGGGCCCTCACCTACCTACGAGCAGTACTTC	CASSERGPSPTYEQYF
.	.	TRBJ1-3	TRBV5-1	TGCGCCAGCTCCAAGGGGCCAGGGAAAGTTTTCTCTGGAAACACCATATATTTT	CASSKGPGKVFSGNTIYF
.	.	TRBJ2-4	TRBV7-2	TGTGCCAGCAGCTCCACAGGGGGGGGGAAAGCCAAAAACATTCAGTACTTC	CASSSTGGGKAKNIQYF
TRBD1	once	TRBJ1-1	TRBV7-9	TGTGCCAGCAGCCCAGGGGGTACAGCGAACACTGAAGCTTTCTTT	CASSPGGTANTEAFF